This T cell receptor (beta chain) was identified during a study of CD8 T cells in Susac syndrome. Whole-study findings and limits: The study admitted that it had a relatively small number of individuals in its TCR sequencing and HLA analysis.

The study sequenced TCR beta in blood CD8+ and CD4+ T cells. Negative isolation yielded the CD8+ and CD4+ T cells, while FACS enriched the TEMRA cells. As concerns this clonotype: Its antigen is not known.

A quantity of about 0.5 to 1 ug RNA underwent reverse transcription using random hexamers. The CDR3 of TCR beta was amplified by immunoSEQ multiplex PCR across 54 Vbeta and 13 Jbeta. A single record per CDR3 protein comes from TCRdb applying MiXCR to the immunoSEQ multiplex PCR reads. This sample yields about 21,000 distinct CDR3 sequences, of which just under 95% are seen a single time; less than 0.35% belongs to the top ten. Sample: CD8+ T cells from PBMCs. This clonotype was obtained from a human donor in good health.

In DNA, the CDR3 is TGTGCCAGCAGCTTTGAACAGGGGAACACCGGGGAGCTGTTTTTT. It is translated as CASSFEQGNTGELFF. The V call is TRBV7-9, the J call TRBJ2-2, with TRBD1 as a possible D gene (6 bases). Germline lookup yields CDR1 SEHNR and CDR2 FQNEAQ (reference sequence). The germline V and J ends were trimmed by 3 bases and 1 base, with 9 bases remaining between them. The CDR3 contains 15 residues.